This T cell receptor (beta chain) emerged from a study of T cell repertoires in cytomegalovirus infection. For the study at large: The authors relied on CMV epitopes, both recently identified HLA-C-restricted and well-studied HLA-B-restricted. Signatures in public TCR beta sequences pointed to both CMV infection and matching HLA type.

TCRdb reprocessed the reads via MiXCR and lists one record per CDR3 protein. Of 200,000 or so distinct CDR3 sequences listed, roughly 34% were seen once; the top ten hold over 45%. CDR3 length: 16 amino acids. Germline V CDR1 and CDR2: SGDLS, YYNGEE. Trimming at V came to 1 base and at J to 3 bases, leaving 7 bases not matched to a gene. Concerning this clonotype: The antigen is undetermined.

Study observations and caveats: The ex vivo response showed dominance by HLA-C-restricted CMV-specific TCR beta clonotypes. Pooled public TCR beta family frequency picked out CMV carriers with the relevant HLA.

The input for sequencing was CD8+ T cells from cultured PBMCs, taken from culture after CMV antigen stimulation. The source of this sequence is a human donor in good health (CMV status not recorded). Some clones in this sample may be carry-over from other donors' samples. The chain links TRBV9 to TRBJ2-7, with 10 bases matching TRBD1. CDR3 residues: CASSVSGTGDNYEQYF. CDR3 DNA sequence: TGTGCCAGCAGCGTAAGCGGGACAGGGGATAACTACGAGCAGTACTTC.